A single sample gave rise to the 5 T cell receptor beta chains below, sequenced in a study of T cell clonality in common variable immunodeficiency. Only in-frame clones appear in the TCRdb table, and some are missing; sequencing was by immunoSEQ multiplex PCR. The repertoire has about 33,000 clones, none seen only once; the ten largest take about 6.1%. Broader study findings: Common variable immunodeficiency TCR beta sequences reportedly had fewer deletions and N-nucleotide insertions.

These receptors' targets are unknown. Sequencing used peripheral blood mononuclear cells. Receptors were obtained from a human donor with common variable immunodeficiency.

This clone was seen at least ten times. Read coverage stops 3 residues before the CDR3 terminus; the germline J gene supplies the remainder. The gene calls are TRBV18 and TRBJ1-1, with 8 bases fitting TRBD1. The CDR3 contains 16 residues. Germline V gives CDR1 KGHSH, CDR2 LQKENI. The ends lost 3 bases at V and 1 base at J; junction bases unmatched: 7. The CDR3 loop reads CASSPSGGIRNTEAFF. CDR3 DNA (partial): TGTGCCAGCTCACCCTCAGGGGGCATCCGGAACACTGAA.

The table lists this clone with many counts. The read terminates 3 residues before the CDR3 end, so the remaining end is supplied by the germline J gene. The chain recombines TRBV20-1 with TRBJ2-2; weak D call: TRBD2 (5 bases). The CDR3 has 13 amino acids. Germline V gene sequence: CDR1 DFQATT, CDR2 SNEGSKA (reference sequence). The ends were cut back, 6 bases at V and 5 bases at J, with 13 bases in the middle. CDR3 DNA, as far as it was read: TGCAGTGCCCGGACTGACGTTACCGGGGAG. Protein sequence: CSARTDVTGE. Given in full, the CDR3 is CSARTDVTGELFF.

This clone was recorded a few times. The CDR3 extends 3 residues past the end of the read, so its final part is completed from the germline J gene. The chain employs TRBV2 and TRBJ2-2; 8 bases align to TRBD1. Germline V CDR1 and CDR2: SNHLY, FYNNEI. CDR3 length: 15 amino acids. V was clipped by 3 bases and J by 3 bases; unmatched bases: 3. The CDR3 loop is CASSEGQAYTGELFF. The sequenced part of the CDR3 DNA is TGTGCCAGCAGTGAGGGACAGGCGTACACCGGGGAG.

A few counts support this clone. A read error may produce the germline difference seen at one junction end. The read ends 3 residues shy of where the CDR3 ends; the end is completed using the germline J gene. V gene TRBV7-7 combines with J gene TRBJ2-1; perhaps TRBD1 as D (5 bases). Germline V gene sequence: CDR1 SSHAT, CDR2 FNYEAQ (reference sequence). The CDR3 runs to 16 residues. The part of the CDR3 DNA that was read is TGTGCTAGCAGCCACGATGGGGCGAGCTCCTACAATGAG. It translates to CASSHDGASSYNE. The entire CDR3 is CASSHDGASSYNEQFF.

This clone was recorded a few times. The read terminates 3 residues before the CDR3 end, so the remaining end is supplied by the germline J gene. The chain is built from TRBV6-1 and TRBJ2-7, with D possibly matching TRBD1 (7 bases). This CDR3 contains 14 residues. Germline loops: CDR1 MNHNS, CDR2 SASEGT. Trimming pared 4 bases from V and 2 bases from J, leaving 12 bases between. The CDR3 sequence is CASSGGDRPYEQYF. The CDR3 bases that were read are TGTGCCAGCAGTGGGGGGGACAGACCCTACGAG.